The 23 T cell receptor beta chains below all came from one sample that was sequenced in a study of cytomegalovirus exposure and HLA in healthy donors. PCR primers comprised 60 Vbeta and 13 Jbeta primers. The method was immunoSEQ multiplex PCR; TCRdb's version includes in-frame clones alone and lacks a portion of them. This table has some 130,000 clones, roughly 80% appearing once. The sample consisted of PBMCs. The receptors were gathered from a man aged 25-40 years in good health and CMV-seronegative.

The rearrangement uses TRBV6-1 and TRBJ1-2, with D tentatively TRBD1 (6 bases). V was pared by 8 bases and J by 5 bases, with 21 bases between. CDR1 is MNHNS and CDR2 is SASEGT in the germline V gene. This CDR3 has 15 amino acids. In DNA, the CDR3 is TGTGCCAGCCCCGATTCAGGCAGGGGACAATATGGCTACACCTTC. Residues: CASPDSGRGQYGYTF.

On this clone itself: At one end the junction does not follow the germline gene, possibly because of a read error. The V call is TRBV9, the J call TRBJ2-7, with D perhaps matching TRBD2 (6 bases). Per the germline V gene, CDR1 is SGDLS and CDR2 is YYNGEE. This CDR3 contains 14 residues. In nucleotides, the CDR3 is TGTGCCAGCAGACGGGACTCCAACTCCCACGAGCAGTACTTC. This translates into CASRRDSNSHEQYF.

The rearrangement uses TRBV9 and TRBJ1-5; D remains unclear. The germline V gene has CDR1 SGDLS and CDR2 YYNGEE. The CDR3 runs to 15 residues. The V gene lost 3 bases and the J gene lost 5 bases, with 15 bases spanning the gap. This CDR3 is CASSGDSGFDQPQHF. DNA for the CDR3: TGTGCCAGCAGCGGCGATTCGGGGTTTGATCAGCCCCAGCATTTT. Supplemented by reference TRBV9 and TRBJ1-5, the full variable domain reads DSGVTQTPKHLITATGQRVTLRCSPRSGDLSVYWYQQSLDQGLQFLIQYYNGEERAKGNILERFSAQQFPDLHSELNLSSLELGDSALYFCASSGDSGFDQPQHFGDGTRLSIL.

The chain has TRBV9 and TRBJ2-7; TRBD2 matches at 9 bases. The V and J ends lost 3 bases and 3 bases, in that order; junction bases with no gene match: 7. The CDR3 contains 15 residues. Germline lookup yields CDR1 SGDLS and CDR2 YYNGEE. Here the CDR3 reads CASSASSGNSYEQYF. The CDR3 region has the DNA TGTGCCAGCAGCGCCTCTAGCGGGAATAGCTACGAGCAGTACTTC.

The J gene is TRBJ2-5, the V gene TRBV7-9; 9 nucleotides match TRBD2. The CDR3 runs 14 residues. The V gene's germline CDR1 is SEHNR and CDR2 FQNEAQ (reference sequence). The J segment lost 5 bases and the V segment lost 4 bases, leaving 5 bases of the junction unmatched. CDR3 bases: TGTGCCAGCAGCTACGCGCGGGAGGGCGAGACCCAGTACTTC. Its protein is CASSYAREGETQYF. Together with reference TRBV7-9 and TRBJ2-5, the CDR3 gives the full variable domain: DTGVSQNPRHKITKRGQNVTFRCDPISEHNRLYWYRQTLGQGPEFLTYFQNEAQLEKSRLLSDRFSAERPKGSFSTLEIQRTEQGDSAMYLCASSYAREGETQYFGPGTRLLVL.

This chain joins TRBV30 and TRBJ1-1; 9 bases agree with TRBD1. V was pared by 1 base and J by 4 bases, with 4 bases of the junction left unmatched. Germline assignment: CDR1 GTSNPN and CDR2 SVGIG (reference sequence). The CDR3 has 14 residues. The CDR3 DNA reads TGTGCCTGGAGTGGGGACAGGGTATCCACTGAAGCTTTCTTT. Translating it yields CAWSGDRVSTEAFF.

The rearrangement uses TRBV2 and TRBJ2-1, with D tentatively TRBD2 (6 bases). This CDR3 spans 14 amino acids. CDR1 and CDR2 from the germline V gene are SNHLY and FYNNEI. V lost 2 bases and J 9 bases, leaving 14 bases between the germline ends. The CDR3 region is CASSELPGRGEQFF. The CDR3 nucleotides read TGTGCCAGCAGTGAACTGCCAGGGCGGGGTGAGCAGTTCTTC. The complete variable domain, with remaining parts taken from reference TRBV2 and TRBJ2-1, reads EPEVTQTPSHQVTQMGQEVILRCVPISNHLYFYWYRQILGQKVEFLVSFYNNEISEKSEIFDDQFSVERPDGSNFTLKIRSTKLEDSAMYFCASSELPGRGEQFFGPGTRLTVL.

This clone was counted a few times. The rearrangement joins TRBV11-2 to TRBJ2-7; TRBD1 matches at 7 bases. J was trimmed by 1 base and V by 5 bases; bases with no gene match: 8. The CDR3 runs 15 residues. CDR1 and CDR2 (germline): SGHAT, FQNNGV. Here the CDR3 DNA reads TGTGCCAGCAGCGGGTGGACAGGTCTTTCCTACGAGCAGTACTTC. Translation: CASSGWTGLSYEQYF.

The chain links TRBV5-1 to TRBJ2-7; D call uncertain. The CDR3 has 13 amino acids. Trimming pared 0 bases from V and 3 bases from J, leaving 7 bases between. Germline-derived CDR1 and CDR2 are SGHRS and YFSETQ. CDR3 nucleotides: TGCGCCAGCAGCTTGGTGGCCAACTACGAGCAGTACTTC. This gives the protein CASSLVANYEQYF.

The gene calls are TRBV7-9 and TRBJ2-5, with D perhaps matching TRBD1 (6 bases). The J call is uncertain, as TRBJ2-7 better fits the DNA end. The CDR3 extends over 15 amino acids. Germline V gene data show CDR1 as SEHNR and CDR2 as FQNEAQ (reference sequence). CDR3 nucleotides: TGTGCCAGCAGCTCCGCCGTAGGGGACATCTACGAGCAGTACTTC. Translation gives CASSSAVGDIYEQYF.

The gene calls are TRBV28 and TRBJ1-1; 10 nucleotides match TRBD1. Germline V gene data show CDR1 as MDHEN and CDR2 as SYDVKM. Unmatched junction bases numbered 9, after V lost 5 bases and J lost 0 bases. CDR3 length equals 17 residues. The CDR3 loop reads CASSPRTGGTMNTEAFF. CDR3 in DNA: TGTGCCAGCAGTCCCCGGACAGGGGGAACCATGAACACTGAAGCTTTCTTT. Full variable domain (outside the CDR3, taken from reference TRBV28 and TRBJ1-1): DVKVTQSSRYLVKRTGEKVFLECVQDMDHENMFWYRQDPGLGLRLIYFSYDVKMKEKGDIPEGYSVSREKKERFSLILESASTNQTSMYLCASSPRTGGTMNTEAFFGQGTRLTVV.

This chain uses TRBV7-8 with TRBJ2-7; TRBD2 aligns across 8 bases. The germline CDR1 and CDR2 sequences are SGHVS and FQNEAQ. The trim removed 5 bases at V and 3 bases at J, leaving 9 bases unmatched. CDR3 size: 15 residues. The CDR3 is CASSTEGLGDYEQYF. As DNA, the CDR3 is TGTGCCAGCAGCACGGAGGGACTAGGGGACTACGAGCAGTACTTC.

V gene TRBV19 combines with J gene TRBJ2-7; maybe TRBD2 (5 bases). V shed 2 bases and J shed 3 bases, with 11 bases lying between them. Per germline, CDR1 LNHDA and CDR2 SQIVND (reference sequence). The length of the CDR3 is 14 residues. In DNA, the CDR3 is TGTGCCAGTAGTATATCAACCGGGATCTACGAGCAGTACTTC. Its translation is CASSISTGIYEQYF.

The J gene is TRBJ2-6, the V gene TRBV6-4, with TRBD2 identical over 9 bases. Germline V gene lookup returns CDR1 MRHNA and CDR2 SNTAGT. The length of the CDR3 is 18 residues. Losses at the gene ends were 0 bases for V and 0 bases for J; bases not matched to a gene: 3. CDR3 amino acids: CASSDSGTSLSGANVLTF. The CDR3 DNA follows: TGTGCCAGCAGTGACTCGGGGACTAGCCTCTCTGGGGCCAACGTCCTGACTTTC.

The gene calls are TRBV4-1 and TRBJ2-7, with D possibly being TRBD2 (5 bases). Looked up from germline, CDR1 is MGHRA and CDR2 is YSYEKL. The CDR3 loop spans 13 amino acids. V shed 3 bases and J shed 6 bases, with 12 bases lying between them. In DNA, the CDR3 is TGCGCCAGCAGCCACCGACTATCAAGCGAGCAGTACTTC. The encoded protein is CASSHRLSSEQYF.

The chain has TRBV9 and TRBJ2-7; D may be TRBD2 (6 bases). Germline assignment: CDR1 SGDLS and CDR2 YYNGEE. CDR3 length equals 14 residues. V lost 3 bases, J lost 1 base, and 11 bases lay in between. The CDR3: CASSARDGSYEQYF. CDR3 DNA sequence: TGTGCCAGCAGCGCGCGGGACGGATCCTACGAGCAGTACTTC.

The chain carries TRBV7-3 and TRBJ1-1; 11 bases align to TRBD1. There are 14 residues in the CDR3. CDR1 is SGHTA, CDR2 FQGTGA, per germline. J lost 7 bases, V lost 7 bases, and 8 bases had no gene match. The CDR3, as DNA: TGTGCCAGCAACGACGGACAGGGGGCCGGTGAAGCTTTCTTT. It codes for CASNDGQGAGEAFF.

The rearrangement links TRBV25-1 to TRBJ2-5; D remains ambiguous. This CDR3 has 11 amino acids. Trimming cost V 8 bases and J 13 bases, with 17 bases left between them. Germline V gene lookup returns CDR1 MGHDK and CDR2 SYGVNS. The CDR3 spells CASEEFQVRYF. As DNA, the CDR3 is TGTGCCAGCGAGGAGTTTCAAGTTCGGTACTTC.

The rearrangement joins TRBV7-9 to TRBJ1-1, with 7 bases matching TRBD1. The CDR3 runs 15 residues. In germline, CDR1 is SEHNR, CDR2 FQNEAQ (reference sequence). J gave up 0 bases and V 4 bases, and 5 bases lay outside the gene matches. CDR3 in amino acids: CASSSGGRMNTEAFF. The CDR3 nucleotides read TGTGCCAGCAGCTCAGGGGGTAGAATGAACACTGAAGCTTTCTTT. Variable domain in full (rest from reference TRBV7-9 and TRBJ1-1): DTGVSQNPRHKITKRGQNVTFRCDPISEHNRLYWYRQTLGQGPEFLTYFQNEAQLEKSRLLSDRFSAERPKGSFSTLEIQRTEQGDSAMYLCASSSGGRMNTEAFFGQGTRLTVV.

The CDR3 here is CASSYSRGGGELFF. DNA for the CDR3: TGTGCCAGCAGTTACTCGCGGGGTGGGGGGGAGCTGTTTTTT. V is TRBV6-5 and J is TRBJ2-2, with TRBD2 as a possible D gene (6 bases). Germline CDR1 is MNHEY and CDR2 is SVGAGI. The CDR3 contains 14 residues. Between the trimmed V and J ends, which lost 0 bases and 8 bases, there was a span of 10 bases.

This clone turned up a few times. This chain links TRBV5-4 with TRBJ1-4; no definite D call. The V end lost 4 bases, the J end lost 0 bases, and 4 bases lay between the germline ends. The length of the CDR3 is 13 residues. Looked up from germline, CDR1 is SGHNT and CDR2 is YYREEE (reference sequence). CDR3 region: CASSHPTNEKLFF. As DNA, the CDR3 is TGTGCCAGCAGCCATCCAACTAATGAAAAACTGTTTTTT.

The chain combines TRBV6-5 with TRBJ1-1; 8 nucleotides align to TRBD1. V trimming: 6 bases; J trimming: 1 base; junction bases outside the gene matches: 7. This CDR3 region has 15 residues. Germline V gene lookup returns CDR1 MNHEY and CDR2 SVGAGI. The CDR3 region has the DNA TGTGCCAGCAGCCGTCCGACAGGGGCGAACACTGAAGCTTTCTTT. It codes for CASSRPTGANTEAFF.

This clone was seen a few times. Here the CDR3 reads CASSAGVGETQYF. Written as DNA, the CDR3 is TGTGCCAGCAGTGCAGGGGTCGGGGAGACCCAGTACTTC. The rearrangement uses TRBV6-1 and TRBJ2-5; TRBD1 might be the D (6 bases). V was pared by 4 bases and J by 5 bases, with 11 bases between. CDR3 length: 13 residues. CDR1 and CDR2 (germline): MNHNS, SASEGT.